In this sample, the clone carrying this TCR beta chain turned up a few times. As yet, its antigen is unknown. RNA transcripts yielded amplified TCR beta CDR3 regions. HTBI primers were the set used in a first-round RT-PCR of the TCR CDR3. TCRdb re-derived calls from the multiplex PCR reads in MiXCR, one entry per CDR3 protein. In the table there are 370,000 or so distinct CDR3 sequences, around 25% of which are singletons. J was trimmed by 8 bases and V by 5 bases; bases with no gene match: 13. Per germline, CDR1 DFQATT and CDR2 SNEGSKA (reference sequence). This CDR3 has 15 amino acids. Reasons for excluding patients were uncontrolled infection, other autoimmune disease, pregnancy or lactation. Roughly 10 ml of fresh peripheral blood supplied the PBMCs. This specimen comes from a study of T cells in Graves' hyperthyroidism and ophthalmopathy. Notes on the study in general: Most expanded thyroid clonotypes above 0.001 also appeared in blood. Ophthalmopathy was predicted by the model a median of roughly 6.6 months ahead of onset.

The chain employs TRBV20-1 and TRBJ2-3; 10 bases fit TRBD2. What was sequenced was blood. This TCR was sampled from a man aged 45-60 years with Graves' hyperthyroidism. CDR3 protein: CSAGLAGGRSPTQYF. CDR3 nucleotides: TGCAGTGCTGGATTAGCGGGAGGCCGTTCCCCTACGCAGTATTTT.